This T cell receptor beta chain was obtained from a study of blood T cell repertoires in COVID-19. In the study overall: Samples taken during acute and convalescent COVID-19 were collected in the United States, Italy and Spain. From T cells, B-cell-depleted T cells, or PBMCs came the material, which was cDNA or gDNA.

In the source study's methods: Nucleated cell number was recorded as an estimate derived from reference gene primer amplification. Data came from immunoSEQ multiplex PCR; TCRdb stores just in-frame clones and leaves some out. The V and J calls and clone size were taken over from that table, and D and trimming were inferred from the DNA. The table includes more than 6,000 clones, about 80% detected once. The CDR3 sequence is 15 residues long. The ends lost 0 bases at V and 3 bases at J; junction bases unmatched: 5. The germline V gene has CDR1 SGHRS and CDR2 YFSETQ. The source is a human donor in a cohort sampled during active COVID-19. Material: peripheral blood. The J gene is TRBJ1-1, the V gene TRBV5-1; 7 bases align to TRBD1. The CDR3 loop reads CASSLGFTGDTEAFF. In DNA form, the CDR3 reads TGCGCCAGCAGCTTGGGTTTTACAGGGGACACTGAAGCTTTCTTT.